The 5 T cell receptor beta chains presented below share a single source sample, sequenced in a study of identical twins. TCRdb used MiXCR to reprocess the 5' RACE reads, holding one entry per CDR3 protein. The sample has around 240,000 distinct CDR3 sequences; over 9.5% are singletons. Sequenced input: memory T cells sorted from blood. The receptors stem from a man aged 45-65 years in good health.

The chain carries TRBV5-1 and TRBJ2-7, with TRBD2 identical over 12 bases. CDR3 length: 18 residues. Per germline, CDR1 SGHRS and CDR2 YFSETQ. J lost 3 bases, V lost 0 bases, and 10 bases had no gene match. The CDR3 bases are TGCGCCAGCAGCTTGGGACTAGCGGGAGAAGACCGAAGCTACGAGCAGTACTTC. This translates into CASSLGLAGEDRSYEQYF.

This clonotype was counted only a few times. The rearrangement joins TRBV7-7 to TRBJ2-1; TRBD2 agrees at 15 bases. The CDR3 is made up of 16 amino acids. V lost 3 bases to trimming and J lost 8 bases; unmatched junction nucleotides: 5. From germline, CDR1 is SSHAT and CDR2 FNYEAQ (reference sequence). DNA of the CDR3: TGTGCCAGCAGCTTTCCGGGACTAGCGGGAGGTTATGAGCAGTTCTTC. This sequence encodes CASSFPGLAGGYEQFF. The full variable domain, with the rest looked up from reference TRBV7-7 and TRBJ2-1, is GAGVSQSPRYKVTKRGQDVTLRCDPISSHATLYWYQQALGQGPEFLTYFNYEAQPDKSGLPSDRFSAERPEGSISTLTIQRTEQRDSAMYRCASSFPGLAGGYEQFFGPGTRLTVL.

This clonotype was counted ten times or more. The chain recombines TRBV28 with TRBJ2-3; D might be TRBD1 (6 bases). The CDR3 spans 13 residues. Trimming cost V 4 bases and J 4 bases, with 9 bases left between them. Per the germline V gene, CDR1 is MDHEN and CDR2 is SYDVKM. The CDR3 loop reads CASSSQGSDTQYF. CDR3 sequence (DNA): TGTGCCAGCAGTTCCCAGGGGTCAGATACGCAGTATTTT. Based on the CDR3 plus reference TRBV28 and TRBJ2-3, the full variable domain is DVKVTQSSRYLVKRTGEKVFLECVQDMDHENMFWYRQDPGLGLRLIYFSYDVKMKEKGDIPEGYSVSREKKERFSLILESASTNQTSMYLCASSSQGSDTQYFGPGTRLTVL.

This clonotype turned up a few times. CDR3 nucleotides: TGCAGTGCTATTTCCCCGGGACAGGGGGGAGGCGAGCAGTACTTC. This codes for CSAISPGQGGGEQYF. The chain couples TRBV20-1 to TRBJ2-7, with 11 bases fitting TRBD1. The V gene's germline CDR1 is DFQATT and CDR2 SNEGSKA (reference sequence). Trimming cost V 4 bases and J 6 bases; bases outside gene matches: 11. This CDR3 region has 15 residues.

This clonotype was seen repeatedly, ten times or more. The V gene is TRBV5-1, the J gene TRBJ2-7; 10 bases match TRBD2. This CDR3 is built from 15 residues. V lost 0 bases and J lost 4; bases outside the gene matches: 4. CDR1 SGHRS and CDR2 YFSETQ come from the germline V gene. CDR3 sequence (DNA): TGCGCCAGCAGCTTGGAAGCGGGGGGGCGGTACGAGCAGTACTTC. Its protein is CASSLEAGGRYEQYF.